These 23 T cell receptor beta chains were all obtained from the same sample, sequenced in a study of monozygotic twins with inflammatory bowel disease. From the 5' RACE reads, TCRdb lists one entry per CDR3 protein and no DNA. This sample carries hundreds of thousands of distinct CDR3 sequences, with roughly 5.2% going to the ten biggest clones. Sequenced: blood. All receptors come from a human donor with ulcerative colitis or Crohn's disease, or a healthy co-twin of an affected twin (not recorded which).

The chain recombines TRBV3-1 with TRBJ1-1; TCRdb proposes TRBD1, but this gene call is untestable without DNA. The CDR3 contains 15 residues. Germline CDR1 LGHDT, CDR2 YNNKEL (reference sequence). This CDR3 reads CASSQGLGGPTEAFF.

The chain links TRBV28 to TRBJ2-7; TCRdb selects TRBD2, and the lack of DNA leaves this call unchecked. The CDR3 runs 13 residues. Germline CDR1 and CDR2: MDHEN and SYDVKM. The CDR3 is CASSFRRVAGKHF. Using reference TRBV28 and TRBJ2-7 for the parts outside the CDR3, the full variable domain is DVKVTQSSRYLVKRTGEKVFLECVQDMDHENMFWYRQDPGLGLRLIYFSYDVKMKEKGDIPEGYSVSREKKERFSLILESASTNQTSMYLCASSFRRVAGKHFGPGTRLTVT.

This chain links TRBV28 with TRBJ2-7; TCRdb designates TRBD1, a call that cannot be tested without DNA. The CDR3 totals 14 residues. Germline loops: CDR1 MDHEN, CDR2 SYDVKM. The CDR3 reads CASMGVRNSYEQYF.

The chain links TRBV6-2 or TRBV6-3 to TRBJ2-5; TCRdb's assignment of TRBD1 cannot be checked, as there is no DNA. The CDR3 runs 12 residues. Germline V lookup: CDR1 MNHEY, CDR2 SVGEGT. This chain's CDR3 is CAISGRGETQYF.

This chain joins TRBV29-1 and TRBJ2-7. The CDR3 is made up of 13 amino acids. Germline V gene data show CDR1 as SQVTM and CDR2 as ANQGSEA. CDR3 protein: CSVVAGKDYEQYF.

The chain joins TRBV6-5 to TRBJ2-1; TCRdb reports TRBD1, a call that lacks DNA to check it against. The CDR3 runs 16 residues. Looked up from germline, CDR1 is MNHEY and CDR2 is SVGAGI. Here the CDR3 reads CASSYSLGQFTNEQFF.

This sequence joins TRBV10-3 and TRBJ2-1. The CDR3 consists of 16 residues. CDR1 and CDR2 from the germline V gene are ENHRY and SYGVKD. CDR3 loop: CAISESGGNSYNEQFF.

This sequence joins TRBV12-3 or TRBV12-4 and TRBJ1-4. The CDR3 has 14 residues. The CDR3 sequence: CASTNRATNEKLFF.

V is TRBV7-9 and J is TRBJ1-6; there is no DNA to check the TCRdb D call of TRBD1. Germline CDR1 is SEHNR and CDR2 is FQNEAQ (reference sequence). This CDR3 spans 15 amino acids. The CDR3: CASSAGTTADSPLHF.

The J gene is TRBJ2-1, the V gene TRBV7-2; lacking DNA, the TRBD1 call made by TCRdb goes unchecked. Germline V lookup: CDR1 SGHTA, CDR2 FQGNSA. The CDR3 extends over 15 amino acids. CDR3 sequence reads: CASSPDRVSLREQFF.

The chain has TRBV7-2 and TRBJ2-7; as DNA is missing, the TRBD1 call by TCRdb cannot be tested. This CDR3 region has 16 residues. Germline V gives CDR1 SGHTA, CDR2 FQGNSA. Here the CDR3 reads CASSLRTGFSSYEQYF. The variable domain in full, completed from reference TRBV7-2 and TRBJ2-7, reads GAGVSQSPSNKVTEKGKDVELRCDPISGHTALYWYRQSLGQGLEFLIYFQGNSAPDKSGLPSDRFSAERTGGSVSTLTIQRTQQEDSAVYLCASSLRTGFSSYEQYFGPGTRLTVT.

J is TRBJ2-3 and V is TRBV30; TCRdb proposes TRBD1, but this gene call is untestable without DNA. CDR3 length: 17 residues. The germline V gene has CDR1 GTSNPN and CDR2 SVGIG (reference sequence). CDR3 in amino acids: CAWSITDKALTTDTQYF.

The V call is TRBV20-1, the J call TRBJ2-2; TCRdb indicates TRBD2, and absent DNA this call remains unverified. Germline loops: CDR1 DFQATT, CDR2 SNEGSKA (reference sequence). The CDR3 runs 14 residues. This CDR3 reads CSASRGRPTGELFF.

This chain connects TRBV7-9 to TRBJ2-7; as DNA is missing, the TRBD2 call by TCRdb cannot be tested. This CDR3 has 15 residues. Germline CDR1 and CDR2: SEHNR and FQNEAQ (reference sequence). CDR3 sequence reads: CASSLGGLRTDEQYF.

The chain uses TRBV18 and TRBJ2-2. Per germline, CDR1 KGHSH and CDR2 LQKENI. The CDR3 length is 12 residues. CDR3 loop: CASSPTTGELFF.

The rearrangement uses TRBV29-1 and TRBJ2-1. CDR1 and CDR2 from the germline V gene are SQVTM and ANQGSEA. The CDR3 spans 13 residues. CDR3 sequence reads: CSVEDDRGNEQFF.

V is TRBV3-1 and J is TRBJ2-5; the D call from TCRdb, TRBD2, cannot be confirmed without DNA. This CDR3 is 16 amino acids long. Looked up from germline, CDR1 is LGHDT and CDR2 is YNNKEL (reference sequence). This chain's CDR3 is CASSQEFSGNQETQYF.

The CDR3 is CASSLAGLAEYYEQYF. The V call is TRBV7-8, the J call TRBJ2-7; TCRdb proposes TRBD2, but this gene call is untestable without DNA. The CDR3 extends over 16 amino acids. From germline, CDR1 is SGHVS and CDR2 FQNEAQ.

The chain couples TRBV7-2 to TRBJ1-3. The CDR3 totals 13 residues. From germline, CDR1 is SGHTA and CDR2 FQGNSA. Here the CDR3 reads CASSRHSGNTIYF.

V usage is TRBV5-5 and J usage is TRBJ1-4. This CDR3 comprises 12 residues. Germline CDR1 and CDR2: SGHKS and YYEKEE (reference sequence). This chain's CDR3 is CASSDFVERLFF.

CDR3 residues: CASRDPGAVNEPFF. The rearrangement joins TRBV27 to TRBJ2-1; TCRdb selects TRBD2, and the lack of DNA leaves this call unchecked. CDR1 and CDR2 from the germline V gene are MNHEY and SMNVEV (reference sequence). This CDR3 has 14 amino acids.

The CDR3 region is CASSIENRGEQYF. The chain combines TRBV19 with TRBJ2-7. Germline CDR1 reads LNHDA; CDR2 reads SQIVND (reference sequence). This CDR3 contains 13 residues.

The chain combines TRBV5-1 with TRBJ2-5; the D call of TRBD1 rests on TCRdb alone, since no DNA is present to check it. The CDR3 is made up of 15 amino acids. In germline, CDR1 is SGHRS, CDR2 YFSETQ. The CDR3 protein is CASSQDRGRERTQYF.